In this sample, the clone carrying this T cell receptor (beta chain) turned up a few times. The record originates from a study of T cell responses to AZD1222 COVID-19 vaccine. Libraries were prepared by immunoSEQ multiplex PCR; TCRdb keeps only in-frame clonotypes and omits some of them. The sample has 95,000 to 110,000 clones; about 90% are singletons. The receptor comes from an adult who received the AZD1222 COVID-19 vaccine. Sequenced here: peripheral blood, sampled 28 days after the second AZD1222 dose.

CDR3 region: CATRNLTGSTDTQYF. The CDR3 DNA reads TGTGCCACCCGGAACCTGACAGGTAGCACAGATACGCAGTATTTT. The chain couples TRBV3-1 (or the pseudogene TRBV3-2) to TRBJ2-3; D is possibly TRBD1 (6 bases). The germline V and J ends were trimmed by 10 bases and 0 bases, with 17 bases remaining between them. CDR3 length: 15 amino acids. In germline, CDR1 is LGHDT, CDR2 YNNKEL (reference sequence).